These T cell receptor beta chains were read from a single sample in a study of post-analysis software for immune sequencing data. TCRdb redid the calling of the PCR reads with MiXCR, one entry per CDR3 protein. The sample records approximately 660,000 distinct CDR3 sequences, 59% being singletons. Sequenced input: blood. All receptors come from a girl aged 2-10 years with multiple sclerosis. Both conserved end residues are part of each CDR3. Clone size is stated in some rows and not others, as once, few, many or a class when expanded.

clone size	V gene	J gene	CDR3 protein
NA	TRBV3-1	TRBJ2-7	CASSLSGITYEQYF
NA	TRBV12-3/TRBV12-4	TRBJ2-6	CASSLRQTSGANVLTF
NA	TRBV5-1	TRBJ2-1	CASSLRGRRISGGYDEQFF
few	TRBV5-4	TRBJ2-3	CASRGSGRGDTQYF
once	TRBV5-1	TRBJ2-4	CASSIQGRDIQYF
NA	TRBV29-1	TRBJ2-1	CSGGRQGHEQFF
NA	TRBV20-1	TRBJ2-5	CSARVDGWVETQYF
NA	TRBV7-3	TRBJ2-3	CASSSESTDTQYF
few	TRBV13	TRBJ2-3	CASSPRLAGGITDTQYF
few	TRBV4-1	TRBJ2-1	CASSQGGLVQGVQFF
NA	TRBV6-6	TRBJ2-5	CASKNTGAKETQYF
few	TRBV29-1	TRBJ2-1	CSVWEGNEQFF
few	TRBV10-3	TRBJ1-5	CAISEDRGSYSNQPQHF
NA	TRBV7-2	TRBJ2-1	CASSARLAGGNEQFF
NA	TRBV7-8	TRBJ2-3	CASSLARSRTSTDTQYF
few	TRBV10-2	TRBJ1-5	CASSVGGQPQHF
NA	TRBV11-2	TRBJ1-6	CASSQGQSLHF
NA	TRBV30	TRBJ2-1	CAWIGAGASITYNEQFF
once	TRBV29-1	TRBJ1-1	CSVRGPVNTEAFF
NA	TRBV28	TRBJ2-1	CARRLMRGLSSDEQFF
NA	TRBV10-3	NA	CAIRKGGQEVAEQYF
NA	TRBV6-6	TRBJ1-5	CASRVGGNNQPQHF
once	TRBV6-2/TRBV6-3	TRBJ1-5	CASSYHRTASNQPQHF
NA	TRBV10-3	TRBJ2-5	CAISGLAGEETQYF
once	TRBV27	TRBJ2-1	CASRPSGDNEQFF
NA	TRBV5-1	TRBJ2-1	CASSLLELAGNEQFF
once	TRBV15	NA	CATSRDRLENEQYF
NA	TRBV2	TRBJ2-6	CASSADGISGADVLTF
once	TRBV3-1	TRBJ2-3	CASSQSAGVADTQYF
NA	TRBV3-1	TRBJ2-7	CASSQYVGGDYEQYF
NA	TRBV5-1	TRBJ2-4	CASRGFGKNIQYF
NA	TRBV27	TRBJ1-1	CASSFQGQATEAFF
NA	TRBV14	TRBJ2-1	CASSQPGRFGGNEQFF
NA	TRBV9	TRBJ1-2	CASSVDHRGRGYTF
few	TRBV4-2	TRBJ2-5	CASSQPRSQETQYF
few	TRBV29-1	TRBJ2-1	CSVRDNEQFF
NA	TRBV20-1	TRBJ1-5	CSASLAGSNQPQHF
NA	TRBV29-1	TRBJ2-1	CSVDSHPTYIEQFF
NA	TRBV7-2	TRBJ2-1	CASSFLAGGPDNEQFF
few	TRBV6-6	TRBJ2-5	CASSYSARQETQYF
NA	TRBV10-3	TRBJ2-5	CAISEDRTGEETQYF
NA	TRBV7-3	TRBJ2-1	CASSPLAGYPPNEQFF
NA	TRBV20-1	TRBJ2-1	CSAMTGLAYHEQFF
once	TRBV6-1	TRBJ2-5	CTSSASGLETQYF
NA	TRBV7-2	TRBJ1-2	CASSVVRGGGNYGYTF